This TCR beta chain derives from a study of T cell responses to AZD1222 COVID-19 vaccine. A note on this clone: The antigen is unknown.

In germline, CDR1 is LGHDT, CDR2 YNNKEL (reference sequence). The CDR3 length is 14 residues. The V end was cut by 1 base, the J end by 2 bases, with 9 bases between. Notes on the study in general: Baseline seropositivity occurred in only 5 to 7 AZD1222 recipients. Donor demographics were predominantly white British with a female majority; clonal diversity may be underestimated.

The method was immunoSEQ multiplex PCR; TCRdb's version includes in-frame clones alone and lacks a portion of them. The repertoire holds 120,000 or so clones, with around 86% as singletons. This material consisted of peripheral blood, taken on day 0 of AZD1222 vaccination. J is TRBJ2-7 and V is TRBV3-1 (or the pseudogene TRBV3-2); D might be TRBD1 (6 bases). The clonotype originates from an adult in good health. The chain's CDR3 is CASSQARGTYEQYF. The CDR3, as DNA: TGTGCCAGCAGCCAAGCCAGGGGAACCTACGAGCAGTACTTC.